This T cell receptor beta chain was sequenced for a study of neurological immune-mediated disorders. There are many counts of this clonotype. Trimming pared 1 base from V and 2 bases from J, leaving 12 bases between. CDR1 is SEHNR, CDR2 FQNEAQ, per germline (reference sequence). The CDR3 contains 15 residues. From the 5' RACE reads, TCRdb called clonotypes with MiXCR, one entry per CDR3 protein. The sample has almost 85,000 distinct CDR3 sequences, just over 2.5% seen once. This TCR derives from a young woman with multiple sclerosis. Sequencing was performed on PBMCs. This sequence joins TRBV7-9 and TRBJ2-7; a possible D gene is TRBD2 (5 bases). The CDR3 nucleotides are TGTGCCAGCAGCTTAGAAACCACTAGAGCCTACGAGCAGTACTTC. This codes for CASSLETTRAYEQYF.